Ten or more counts support the clone carrying this T cell receptor (beta chain). Genomic DNA acted as the template from which TCR beta VDJ combination and CDR3 sequence profiling were carried out. TCRdb reanalysed the reads using MiXCR and keeps one entry per CDR3 protein. This table has about 150,000 distinct CDR3 sequences, roughly half appearing once. This sample is drawn from a study of CD8+CD57+ T cells in acquired aplastic anemia. Those patients picked for sequencing had displayed CD8+CD57+ cell expansion on flow cytometry. Sequencing was done on a sample of sorted CD4+, CD8+, or CD8+CD57+ T cells (not recorded which) from PBMCs. This TCR was recovered from a human donor with aplastic anemia.

In DNA, the CDR3 is TGTGCCAGCAGCTGGGTTTTGGGGTGGGCTGAAGCTTTCTTT. Protein: CASSWVLGWAEAFF. The chain links TRBV7-2 to TRBJ1-1; D not certain. Trimming cost V 4 bases and J 6 bases, with 15 bases left between them. From germline, CDR1 is SGHTA and CDR2 FQGNSA. The CDR3 loop spans 14 amino acids.